This TCR beta chain came from a study of OX40 agonist ivuxolimab in advanced cancers. The overall study: Patients got intravenous ivuxolimab at 0.01 to 10 mg/kg every 2 weeks. The study's findings and limits: Clonal expansion by week 6 occurred in CD4+ and CD8+ blood T cells (at 0.1 to 3.0 mg/kg). Average numbers of expanded clones were greater in CD8+ T cells than in CD4+. Among the least clonally expanded were partial responders at 0.1-3.0 mg/kg.

Here immunoSEQ multiplex PCR was the method, and the copy in TCRdb shows in-frame clones only, minus some. The sample includes 15,000 to 20,000 clones, under 90% seen only once; the top ten take roughly 31%. V lost 7 bases and J lost 7, with 9 bases in between. CDR3 length: 11 amino acids. The germline gives CDR1 SGDLS, CDR2 YYNGEE. Notes on this clone: Its antigen is currently unknown.

The J gene is TRBJ1-3, the V gene TRBV9; a weak D match, TRBD1 (5 bases). The source material was CD4+ or CD8+ T cells sorted from blood, sampled in a trial of the OX40 agonist ivuxolimab. The TCR originated in an adult with an advanced solid tumor such as melanoma, head and neck, liver or kidney cancer. The CDR3 loop reads CASGTSNTIYF. The CDR3 coding sequence is TGTGCCAGCGGGACGTCGAACACCATATATTTT.